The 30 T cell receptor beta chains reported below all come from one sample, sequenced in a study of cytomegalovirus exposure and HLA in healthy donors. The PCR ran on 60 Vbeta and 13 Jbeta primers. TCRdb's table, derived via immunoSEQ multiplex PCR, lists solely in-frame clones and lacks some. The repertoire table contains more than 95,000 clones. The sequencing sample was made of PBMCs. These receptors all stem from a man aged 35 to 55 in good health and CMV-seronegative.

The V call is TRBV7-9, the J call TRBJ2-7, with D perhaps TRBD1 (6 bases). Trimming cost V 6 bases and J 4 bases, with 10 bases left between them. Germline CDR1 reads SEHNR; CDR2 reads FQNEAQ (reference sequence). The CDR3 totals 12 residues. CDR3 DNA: TGTGCCAGCAGTTACCAGGGGTACGAGCAGTACTTC. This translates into CASSYQGYEQYF.

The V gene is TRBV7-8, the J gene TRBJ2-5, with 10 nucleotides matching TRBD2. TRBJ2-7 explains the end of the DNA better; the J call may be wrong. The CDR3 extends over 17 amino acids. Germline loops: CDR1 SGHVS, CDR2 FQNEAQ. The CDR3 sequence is CASSWGLAGANSYEQYF. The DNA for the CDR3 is TGTGCCAGCAGCTGGGGCCTAGCGGGAGCCAACTCCTACGAGCAGTACTTC.

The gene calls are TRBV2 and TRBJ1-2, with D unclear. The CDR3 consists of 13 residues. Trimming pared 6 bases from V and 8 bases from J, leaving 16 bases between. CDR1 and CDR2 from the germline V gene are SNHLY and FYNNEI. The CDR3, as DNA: TGTGCCAGCAGATCCAGTGGGGAGTCCGGCTACACCTTC. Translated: CASRSSGESGYTF.

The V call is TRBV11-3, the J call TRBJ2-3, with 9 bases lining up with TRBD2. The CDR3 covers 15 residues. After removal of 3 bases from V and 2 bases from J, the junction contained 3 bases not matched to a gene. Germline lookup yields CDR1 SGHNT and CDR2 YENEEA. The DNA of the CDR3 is TGTGCCAGCAGCTTCGGCGGGAGGGCCACAGATACGCAGTATTTT. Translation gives CASSFGGRATDTQYF.

CDR3 loop: CARPGVVYEQYF. CDR3 bases: TGCGCCAGGCCGGGGGTAGTCTACGAGCAGTACTTC. This chain joins TRBV5-1 and TRBJ2-7, with a tentative D call TRBD2 (6 bases). Trimming shortened V by 8 bases and J by 3 bases, and 12 bases separated the two germline ends. Germline assignment: CDR1 SGHRS and CDR2 YFSETQ. This CDR3 contains 12 residues.

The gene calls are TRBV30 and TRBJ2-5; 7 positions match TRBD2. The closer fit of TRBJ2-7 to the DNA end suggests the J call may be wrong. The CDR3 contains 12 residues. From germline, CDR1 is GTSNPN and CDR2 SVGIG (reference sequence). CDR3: CAWGRGLGEQYF. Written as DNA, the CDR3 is TGTGCCTGGGGGCGGGGGTTGGGCGAGCAGTACTTC.

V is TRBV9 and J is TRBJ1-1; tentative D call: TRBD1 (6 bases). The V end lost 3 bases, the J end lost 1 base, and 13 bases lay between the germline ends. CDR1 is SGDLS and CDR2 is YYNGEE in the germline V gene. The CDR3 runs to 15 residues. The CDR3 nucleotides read TGTGCCAGCAGCGGCCCGGGACACTCGAACACTGAAGCTTTCTTT. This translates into CASSGPGHSNTEAFF. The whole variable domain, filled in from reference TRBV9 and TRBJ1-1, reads DSGVTQTPKHLITATGQRVTLRCSPRSGDLSVYWYQQSLDQGLQFLIQYYNGEERAKGNILERFSAQQFPDLHSELNLSSLELGDSALYFCASSGPGHSNTEAFFGQGTRLTVV.

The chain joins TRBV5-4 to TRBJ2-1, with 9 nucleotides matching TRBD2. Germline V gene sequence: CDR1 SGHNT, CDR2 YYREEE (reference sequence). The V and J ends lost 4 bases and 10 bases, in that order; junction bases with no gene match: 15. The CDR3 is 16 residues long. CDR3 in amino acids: CASSNPPGTSSNEQFF. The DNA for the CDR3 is TGTGCCAGCAGCAACCCCCCCGGGACTAGCTCCAACGAGCAGTTCTTC.

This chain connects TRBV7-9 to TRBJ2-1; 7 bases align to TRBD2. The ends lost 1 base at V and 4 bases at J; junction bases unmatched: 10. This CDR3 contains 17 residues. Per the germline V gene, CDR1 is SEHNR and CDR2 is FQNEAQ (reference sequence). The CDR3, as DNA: TGTGCCAGCAGCTTAGGGGGTGGAGCGGGAAGGTACAATGAGCAGTTCTTC. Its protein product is CASSLGGGAGRYNEQFF.

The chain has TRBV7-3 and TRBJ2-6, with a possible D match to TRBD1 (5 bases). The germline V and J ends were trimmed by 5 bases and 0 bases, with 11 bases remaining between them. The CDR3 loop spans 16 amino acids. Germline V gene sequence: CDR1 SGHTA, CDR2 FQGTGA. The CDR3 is CASSPKDNSGANVLTF. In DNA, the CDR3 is TGTGCCAGCAGCCCAAAGGACAACTCTGGGGCCAACGTCCTGACTTTC.

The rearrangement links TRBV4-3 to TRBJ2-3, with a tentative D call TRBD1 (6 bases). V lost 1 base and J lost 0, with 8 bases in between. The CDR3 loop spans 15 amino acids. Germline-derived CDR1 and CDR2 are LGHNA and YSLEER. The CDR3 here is CASSQVRGSTDTQYF. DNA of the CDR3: TGCGCCAGCAGCCAAGTAAGGGGGAGCACAGATACGCAGTATTTT.

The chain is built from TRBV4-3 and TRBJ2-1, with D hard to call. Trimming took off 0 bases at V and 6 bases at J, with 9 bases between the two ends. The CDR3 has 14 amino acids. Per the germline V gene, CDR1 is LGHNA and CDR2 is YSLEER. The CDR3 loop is CASSQDNLRNEQFF. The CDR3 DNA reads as TGCGCCAGCAGCCAAGATAACTTGCGCAATGAGCAGTTCTTC.

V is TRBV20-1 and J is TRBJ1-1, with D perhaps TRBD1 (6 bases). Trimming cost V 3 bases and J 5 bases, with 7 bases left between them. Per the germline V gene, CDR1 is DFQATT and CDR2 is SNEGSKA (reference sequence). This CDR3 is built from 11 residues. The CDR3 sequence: CSASRGTEAFF. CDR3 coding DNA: TGCAGTGCTAGCAGGGGTACTGAAGCTTTCTTT.

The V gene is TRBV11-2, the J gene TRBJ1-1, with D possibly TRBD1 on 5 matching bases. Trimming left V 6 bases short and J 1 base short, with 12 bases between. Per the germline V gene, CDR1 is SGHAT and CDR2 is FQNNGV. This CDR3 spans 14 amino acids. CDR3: CASRGGTGNTEAFF. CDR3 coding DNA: TGTGCCAGCAGGGGGGGGACGGGGAACACTGAAGCTTTCTTT.

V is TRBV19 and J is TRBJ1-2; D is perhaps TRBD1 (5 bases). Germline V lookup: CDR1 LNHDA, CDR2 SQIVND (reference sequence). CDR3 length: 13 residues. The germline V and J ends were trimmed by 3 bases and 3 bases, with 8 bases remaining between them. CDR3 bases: TGTGCCAGTAGTATTAGGACACACTATGGCTACACCTTC. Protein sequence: CASSIRTHYGYTF.

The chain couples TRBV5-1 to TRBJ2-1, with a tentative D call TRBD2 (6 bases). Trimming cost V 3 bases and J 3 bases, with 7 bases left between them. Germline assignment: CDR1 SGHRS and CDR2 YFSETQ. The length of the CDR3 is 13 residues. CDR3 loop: CASSWGLYNEQFF. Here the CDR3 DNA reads TGCGCCAGCAGCTGGGGACTCTACAATGAGCAGTTCTTC.

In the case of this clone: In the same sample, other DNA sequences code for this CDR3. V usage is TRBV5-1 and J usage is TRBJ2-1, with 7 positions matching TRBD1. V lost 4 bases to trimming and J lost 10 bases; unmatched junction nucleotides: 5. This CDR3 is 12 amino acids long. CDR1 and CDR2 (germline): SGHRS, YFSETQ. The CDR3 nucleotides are TGCGCCAGCAGCCTAACAGGGGAAGAGCAGTTCTTC. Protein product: CASSLTGEEQFF.

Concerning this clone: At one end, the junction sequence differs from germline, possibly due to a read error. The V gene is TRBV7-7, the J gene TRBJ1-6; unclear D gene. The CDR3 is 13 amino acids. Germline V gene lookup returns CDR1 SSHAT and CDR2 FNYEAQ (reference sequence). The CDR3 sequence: CASSLVFGGPLHF. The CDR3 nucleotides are TGTGCTAGCAGCTTAGTATTTGGCGGACCCCTCCACTTT. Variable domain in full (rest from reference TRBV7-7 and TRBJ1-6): GAGVSQSPRYKVTKRGQDVTLRCDPISSHATLYWYQQALGQGPEFLTYFNYEAQPDKSGLPSDRFSAERPEGSISTLTIQRTEQRDSAMYRCASSLVFGGPLHFGNGTRLTVT.

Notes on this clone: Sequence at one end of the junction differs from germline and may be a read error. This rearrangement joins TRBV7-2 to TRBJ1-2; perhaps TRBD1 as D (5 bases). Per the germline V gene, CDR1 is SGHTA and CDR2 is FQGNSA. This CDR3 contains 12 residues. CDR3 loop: CASSPQGWGVDF. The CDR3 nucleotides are TGTGCCAGCAGCCCCCAAGGGTGGGGGGTGGATTTC.

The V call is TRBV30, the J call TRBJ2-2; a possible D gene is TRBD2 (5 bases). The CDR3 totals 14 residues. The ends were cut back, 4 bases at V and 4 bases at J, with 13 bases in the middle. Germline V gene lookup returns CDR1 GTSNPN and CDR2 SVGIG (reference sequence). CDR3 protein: CAWTRLGGTGELFF. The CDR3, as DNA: TGTGCCTGGACCCGATTAGGAGGCACCGGGGAGCTGTTTTTT.

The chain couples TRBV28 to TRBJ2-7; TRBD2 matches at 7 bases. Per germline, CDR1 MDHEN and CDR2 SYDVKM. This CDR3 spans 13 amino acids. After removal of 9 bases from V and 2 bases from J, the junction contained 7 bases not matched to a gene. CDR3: CASGGGGTYEQYF. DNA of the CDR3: TGTGCCAGTGGTGGGGGGGGAACCTACGAGCAGTACTTC.

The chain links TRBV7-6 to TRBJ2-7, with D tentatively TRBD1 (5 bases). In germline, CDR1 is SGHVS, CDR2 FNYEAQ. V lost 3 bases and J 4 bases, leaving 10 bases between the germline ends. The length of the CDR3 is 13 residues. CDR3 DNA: TGTGCCAGCAGCTTCGGGCAGGGTTACGAGCAGTACTTC. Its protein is CASSFGQGYEQYF. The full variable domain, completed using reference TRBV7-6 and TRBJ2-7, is GAGVSQSPRYKVTKRGQDVALRCDPISGHVSLYWYRQALGQGPEFLTYFNYEAQQDKSGLPNDRFSAERPEGSISTLTIQRTEQRDSAMYRCASSFGQGYEQYFGPGTRLTVT.

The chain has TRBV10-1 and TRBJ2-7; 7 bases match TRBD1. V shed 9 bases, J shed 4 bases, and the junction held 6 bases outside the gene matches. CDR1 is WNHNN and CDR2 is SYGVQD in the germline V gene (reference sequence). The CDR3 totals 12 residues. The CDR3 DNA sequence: TGCGCCAGTAGCGACAGGGCTTACGAGCAGTACTTC. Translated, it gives CASSDRAYEQYF.

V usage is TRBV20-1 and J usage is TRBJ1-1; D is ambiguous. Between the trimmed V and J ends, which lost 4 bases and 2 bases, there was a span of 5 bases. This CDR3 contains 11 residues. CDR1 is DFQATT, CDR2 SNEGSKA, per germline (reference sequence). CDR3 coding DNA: TGCAGTGCTACCAGAAACACTGAAGCTTTCTTT. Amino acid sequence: CSATRNTEAFF.

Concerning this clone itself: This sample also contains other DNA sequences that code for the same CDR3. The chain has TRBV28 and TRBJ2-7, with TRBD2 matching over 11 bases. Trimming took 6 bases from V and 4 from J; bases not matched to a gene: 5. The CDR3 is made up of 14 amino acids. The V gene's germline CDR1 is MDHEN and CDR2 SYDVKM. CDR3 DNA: TGTGCCAGCAGAACTAGCGGGAGCTCGTACGAGCAGTACTTC. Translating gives CASRTSGSSYEQYF. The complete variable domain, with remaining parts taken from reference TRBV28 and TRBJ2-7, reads DVKVTQSSRYLVKRTGEKVFLECVQDMDHENMFWYRQDPGLGLRLIYFSYDVKMKEKGDIPEGYSVSREKKERFSLILESASTNQTSMYLCASRTSGSSYEQYFGPGTRLTVT.

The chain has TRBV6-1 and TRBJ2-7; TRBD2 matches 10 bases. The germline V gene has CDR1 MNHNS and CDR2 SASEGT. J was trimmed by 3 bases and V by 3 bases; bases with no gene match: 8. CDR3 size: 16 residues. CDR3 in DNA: TGTGCCAGCAGTGACCGAAGGACTAGCGGACACTACGAGCAGTACTTC. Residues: CASSDRRTSGHYEQYF.

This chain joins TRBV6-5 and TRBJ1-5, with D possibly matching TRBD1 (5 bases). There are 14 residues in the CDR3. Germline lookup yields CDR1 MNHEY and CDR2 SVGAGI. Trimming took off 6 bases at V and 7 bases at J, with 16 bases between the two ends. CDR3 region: CASSPFRGRQPQHF. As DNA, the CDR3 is TGTGCCAGCAGCCCCTTTAGGGGAAGACAGCCCCAGCATTTT.

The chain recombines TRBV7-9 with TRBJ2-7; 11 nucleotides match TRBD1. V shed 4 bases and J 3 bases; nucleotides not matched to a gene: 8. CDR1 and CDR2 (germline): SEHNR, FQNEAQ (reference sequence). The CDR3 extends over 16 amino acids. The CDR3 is CASSYGPGQGVYEQYF. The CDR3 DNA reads TGTGCCAGCAGCTATGGGCCGGGACAGGGGGTCTACGAGCAGTACTTC.

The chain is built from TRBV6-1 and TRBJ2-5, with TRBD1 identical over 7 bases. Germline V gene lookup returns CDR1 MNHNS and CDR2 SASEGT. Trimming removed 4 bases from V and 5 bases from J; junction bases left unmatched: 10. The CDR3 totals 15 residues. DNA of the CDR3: TGTGCCAGCAGTGCGGCGACAGGGTCCTCGGAGACCCAGTACTTC. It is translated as CASSAATGSSETQYF.

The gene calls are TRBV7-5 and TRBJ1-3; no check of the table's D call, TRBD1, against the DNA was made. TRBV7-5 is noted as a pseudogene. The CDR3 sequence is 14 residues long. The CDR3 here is CARSLQGTGNTIYF. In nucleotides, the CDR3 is TGTGCCAGAAGCTTGCAGGGCACTGGAAACACCATATATTTT.